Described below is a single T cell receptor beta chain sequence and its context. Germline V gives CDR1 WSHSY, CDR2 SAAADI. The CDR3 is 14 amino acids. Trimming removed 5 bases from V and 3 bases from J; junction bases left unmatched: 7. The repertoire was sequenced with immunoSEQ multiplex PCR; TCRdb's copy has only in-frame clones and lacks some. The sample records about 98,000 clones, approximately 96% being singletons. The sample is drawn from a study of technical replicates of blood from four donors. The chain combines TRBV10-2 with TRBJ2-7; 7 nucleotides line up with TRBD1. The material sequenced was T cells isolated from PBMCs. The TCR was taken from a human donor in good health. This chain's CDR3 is CASSRQGLGYEQYF. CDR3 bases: TGCGCCAGCAGTAGACAGGGATTGGGCTACGAGCAGTACTTC.